This paragraph reports one TCR beta chain. Its antigen is unidentified. The donors were members of the validation cohort, which comprised 120 subjects and was separate from the first cohort of 600 to 800 subjects. Method: immunoSEQ multiplex PCR; TCRdb's copy keeps in-frame clones and lacks some. The data contain about 130,000 clones, about 93% of them singletons. The CDR3 covers 14 residues. Trimming took 8 bases from V and 5 from J; bases not matched to a gene: 8. Per germline, CDR1 WSHSY and CDR2 SAAADI. This sample is drawn from a study of cytomegalovirus exposure and HLA in healthy donors. Regarding the study as a whole: The study listed 164 cytomegalovirus-associated TCR beta chains. Reportedly, diagnosis of cytomegalovirus status by the classifier showed high specificity and sensitivity.

V and J are TRBV10-2 and TRBJ2-5; 10 bases map to TRBD2. The sequence came from a woman in her late teens or twenties in good health and CMV-seronegative. The sample taken for sequencing was PBMCs. The CDR3 protein is CASGQRGGLETQYF. As DNA, the CDR3 is TGCGCCAGCGGTCAGCGGGGGGGCCTGGAGACCCAGTACTTC.